This T cell receptor beta chain came from a study of CD8+ T cells in alopecia areata. The treatment denotes: oral pan-JAK inhibitor, 5-10 mg twice daily. V shed 2 bases, J shed 1 base, and the junction held 9 bases outside the gene matches. CDR3 length equals 17 residues. Germline CDR1 SNHLY, CDR2 FYNNEI. RNA extraction and reverse transcription yielded cDNA as sequencing template. The assay was immunoSEQ multiplex PCR, and TCRdb's table has in-frame clones only and misses some. This table has some 200,000 clones, roughly two fifths appearing once. The V and J genes are TRBV2 and TRBJ2-5; 8 nucleotides align to TRBD2. The sequenced sample was CD4+ T cells sorted from blood, obtained between weeks 36 and 40, from a patient treated with tofacitinib. This TCR was recovered from a human donor with alopecia areata. The CDR3 loop reads CASSETGLAGLQETQYF. In nucleotides, the CDR3 is TGTGCCAGCAGTGAAACCGGCCTAGCGGGTCTCCAAGAGACCCAGTACTTC.